Reported below is one T cell receptor beta chain. Expressed TCRB transcripts were sequenced because the isolated RNA had all been reverse transcribed beforehand. Profiling relied on immunoSEQ multiplex PCR, and the TCRdb table lists in-frame clones only, not all of them. The sample yields 10,000 to 15,000 clones, about 49% seen once. CDR1 is SEHNR, CDR2 FQNEAQ, per germline (reference sequence). This CDR3 spans 15 amino acids. The V gene end was trimmed by 5 bases and the J gene end by 2 bases; junction bases not matched to a gene: 7. The sample is drawn from a study of beta chain features in type 1 diabetes.

Sequenced material: stem cell memory CD4+ T cells from blood. The sequence derives from a man younger than 30 in good health. The chain is built from TRBV7-9 and TRBJ2-7; 9 positions agree with TRBD1. The CDR3 region has the DNA TGTGCCAGCAGCATAAGACAGGGGGTTACCTACGAGCAGTACTTC. Its translation: CASSIRQGVTYEQYF.